The 13 T cell receptor beta chains below all came from one sample that was sequenced in a study of beta chain features in type 1 diabetes. General study results and limits: TCRB CDR3s from Type 1 diabetes patients were moderately but significantly shorter in all four CD4+ subsets.

What these receptors recognize is not known. The authors reverse transcribed all of the isolated RNA, so sequencing captured expressed TCRB transcripts. The table came from immunoSEQ multiplex PCR; TCRdb's copy has only in-frame clones and leaves some out. Of some 700,000 clones in the sample, 13% were seen once. Material for sequencing was naive CD4+ T cells from blood. The receptors shown here come from a man between 18 and 29 years old with type 1 diabetes.

This clone was counted only a few times. The chain carries TRBV11-2 and TRBJ1-1, with D unresolved. Trimming removed 1 base from V and 1 base from J, with 4 bases in between. Germline V gives CDR1 SGHAT, CDR2 FQNNGV. The CDR3 extends over 13 amino acids. The CDR3 bases are TGTGCCAGCAGCTTAGGGGCGAACACTGAAGCTTTCTTT. This encodes CASSLGANTEAFF.

The table lists this clone with a few counts. The genes are TRBV6-6 and TRBJ2-5, with D perhaps matching TRBD2 (6 bases). Trimming pared 1 base from V and 2 bases from J, leaving 11 bases between. The CDR3 is made up of 15 amino acids. Germline V lookup: CDR1 MNHNY, CDR2 SVGAGI (reference sequence). The CDR3 loop is CASSYFRRVQETQYF. DNA for the CDR3: TGTGCCAGCAGTTACTTTCGGAGGGTGCAAGAGACCCAGTACTTC.

This clone was detected only a few times. This rearrangement joins TRBV28 to TRBJ1-2, with D maybe TRBD1 (5 bases). This CDR3 has 14 residues. V was shortened by 5 bases and J by 4 bases, with 14 bases between the two germline ends. Germline CDR1 reads MDHEN; CDR2 reads SYDVKM. CDR3 amino acids: CASSQSGGLYGYTF. The CDR3, as DNA: TGTGCCAGCAGTCAGTCGGGGGGACTCTATGGCTACACCTTC.

This clone was counted only a few times. The chain links TRBV11-3 to TRBJ1-2; D may be TRBD1 (6 bases). Germline CDR1 is SGHNT and CDR2 is YENEEA. V dropped 4 bases and J dropped 4 bases, with 10 bases sitting between them. This CDR3 comprises 13 residues. The chain's CDR3 is CASSSRDIYGYTF. CDR3 DNA sequence: TGTGCCAGCAGCTCTCGGGACATCTATGGCTACACCTTC. The whole variable domain, remainder taken from reference TRBV11-3 and TRBJ1-2, is EAGVVQSPRYKIIEKKQPVAFWCNPISGHNTLYWYLQNLGQGPELLIRYENEEAVDDSQLPKDRFSAERLKGVDSTLKIQPAELGDSAVYLCASSSRDIYGYTFGSGTRLTVV.

CDR3 coding DNA: TGTGCCAGCACCCAATCGACAGTACTCATGACCTCAAACTATGGCTACACCTTC. This encodes CASTQSTVLMTSNYGYTF. This chain links TRBV7-2 with TRBJ1-2, with a tentative D call TRBD1 (5 bases). Germline V lookup: CDR1 SGHTA, CDR2 FQGNSA. The V end lost 7 bases, the J end lost 2 bases, and 26 bases lay between the germline ends. The CDR3 spans 18 residues.

The rearrangement joins TRBV28 to TRBJ1-2, with a possible D match to TRBD1 (5 bases). CDR1 and CDR2 from the germline V gene are MDHEN and SYDVKM. V shed 7 bases and J shed 2 bases, with 8 bases lying between them. The CDR3 has 12 amino acids. In nucleotides, the CDR3 is TGTGCCAGCACCCCAGGGAACTATGGCTACACCTTC. Protein product: CASTPGNYGYTF.

The chain combines TRBV2 with TRBJ2-5, with 7 bases aligning to TRBD1. The CDR3 length is 15 residues. CDR1 SNHLY and CDR2 FYNNEI come from the germline V gene. V gave up 7 bases and J gave up 3 bases; unmatched junction bases: 11. The CDR3 DNA sequence: TGTGCCAGCACACAGGGGCTTACCTTAAAAGAGACCCAGTACTTC. This translates into CASTQGLTLKETQYF.

This chain joins TRBV28 and TRBJ1-2, with TRBD1 as a possible D gene (6 bases). The CDR3 length is 15 residues. V lost 5 bases and J 6 bases, leaving 19 bases between the germline ends. Germline V lookup: CDR1 MDHEN, CDR2 SYDVKM. DNA of the CDR3: TGTGCCAGCAGTGGCCCCCCCAGGGGAGGGGATGGCTACACCTTC. Its protein product is CASSGPPRGGDGYTF.

CDR3 nucleotides: TGTGCCAGCAGTTTATGGTTAGCGGGGGGGCCTGAGGAGACCCAGTACTTC. Translating gives CASSLWLAGGPEETQYF. The chain links TRBV28 to TRBJ2-5; 11 bases line up with TRBD2. The V and J ends lost 0 bases and 5 bases, in that order; junction bases with no gene match: 8. CDR1 is MDHEN, CDR2 SYDVKM, per germline. The CDR3 consists of 17 residues.

This clone has only a few counts. V is TRBV9 and J is TRBJ1-3; D remains ambiguous. The CDR3 covers 13 residues. V gave up 0 bases and J gave up 2 bases, with 3 bases separating them. CDR1 and CDR2 (germline): SGDLS, YYNGEE. This CDR3 is CASSVGPGNTIYF. In nucleotides, the CDR3 is TGTGCCAGCAGCGTAGGGCCTGGAAACACCATATATTTT.

This clone was seen only a few times. The chain links TRBV30 to TRBJ2-6; D is unresolved. Per the germline V gene, CDR1 is GTSNPN and CDR2 is SVGIG (reference sequence). The CDR3 is 17 amino acids. V lost 2 bases and J 0 bases, leaving 14 bases between the germline ends. The CDR3 DNA follows: TGTGCCTGGAGTCTTGGCAGGACCTCCTCTGGGGCCAACGTCCTGACTTTC. As protein: CAWSLGRTSSGANVLTF.

This clone has only a few counts. V usage is TRBV2 and J usage is TRBJ2-5; 11 bases line up with TRBD1. J gave up 1 base and V 9 bases, and 1 base lay outside the gene matches. CDR1 SNHLY and CDR2 FYNNEI come from the germline V gene. The CDR3 is 13 residues long. This CDR3 is CARGTGGQETQYF. The CDR3 region has the DNA TGTGCCAGGGGGACAGGGGGCCAAGAGACCCAGTACTTC. Full variable domain (remainder filled in from reference TRBV2 and TRBJ2-5): EPEVTQTPSHQVTQMGQEVILRCVPISNHLYFYWYRQILGQKVEFLVSFYNNEISEKSEIFDDQFSVERPDGSNFTLKIRSTKLEDSAMYFCARGTGGQETQYFGPGTRLLVL.

The V gene is TRBV9, the J gene TRBJ1-4; D unclear. Germline loops: CDR1 SGDLS, CDR2 YYNGEE. The CDR3 spans 12 residues. Trimming pared 3 bases from V and 8 bases from J, leaving 8 bases between. Here the CDR3 DNA reads TGTGCCAGCAGCGAGACCTGGGAAAAACTGTTTTTT. This gives the protein CASSETWEKLFF.